The 25 T cell receptor beta chains reported below all come from one sample, sequenced in a study of human T cells and chemical hapten exposure. As for time point: patch test 1, 2 weeks after DPC sensitization. The treatment here: therapeutic diphenylcyclopropenone sensitization with weekly scalp DPC. In TCRdb, the RACE reads were re-called with MiXCR into one record per CDR3 protein. Among roughly 120,000 distinct CDR3 sequences listed, over 10% were seen once. The material sequenced was whole blood, taken in connection with sensitization to the hapten diphenylcyclopropenone (DPC). All receptors derive from a woman aged 50 to 60 with alopecia areata. Some clones in this sample may be carry-over from other donors' samples.

This clonotype has only a few counts. The CDR3 nucleotides read TGCGCCAGCAGCCAAGCCCCGGCGGGGATAGCCAAAAACATTCAGTACTTC. This gives the protein CASSQAPAGIAKNIQYF. The V and J genes are TRBV4-1 and TRBJ2-4, with a weak D call TRBD2 (6 bases). The CDR3 contains 17 residues. Germline V lookup: CDR1 MGHRA, CDR2 YSYEKL. V was shortened by 1 base and J by 0 bases, with 13 bases between the two germline ends.

This clonotype was seen a few times. This sequence joins TRBV18 and TRBJ1-1; TRBD1 matches 7 bases. This CDR3 has 13 amino acids. J lost 8 bases, V lost 2 bases, and 5 bases had no gene match. Germline assignment: CDR1 KGHSH and CDR2 LQKENI. The CDR3 sequence is CASSPLGQAEAFF. In DNA, the CDR3 is TGTGCCAGCTCACCATTAGGACAGGCAGAAGCTTTCTTT.

The chain combines TRBV28 with TRBJ2-7; D is uncertain. Deletions cut 4 bases from V and 2 bases from J, with 12 bases between. This CDR3 region has 14 residues. CDR1 and CDR2 (germline): MDHEN, SYDVKM. Here the CDR3 DNA reads TGTGCCAGCAGTTGGAGCCAAGGAGCCTACGAGCAGTACTTC. Translated: CASSWSQGAYEQYF.

This chain joins TRBV9 and TRBJ1-1; TRBD1 agrees at 8 bases. Germline lookup yields CDR1 SGDLS and CDR2 YYNGEE. This CDR3 region has 15 residues. V shed 2 bases, J shed 3 bases, and the junction held 6 bases outside the gene matches. The CDR3 is CASSVASDRDTEAFF. The CDR3 coding sequence is TGTGCCAGCAGCGTGGCTTCGGACAGGGACACTGAAGCTTTCTTT.

The chain is built from TRBV7-6 and TRBJ2-7, with 7 nucleotides matching TRBD1. Germline CDR1 SGHVS, CDR2 FNYEAQ. The CDR3 length is 12 residues. V shed 5 bases and J 12 bases; nucleotides not matched to a gene: 10. CDR3 coding DNA: TGTGCCAGCAGCACTCGGACAGGCCGCTTGTACTTC. Translating it yields CASSTRTGRLYF.

V gene TRBV28 combines with J gene TRBJ1-2; D remains ambiguous. V shed 6 bases and J shed 0 bases, with 8 bases lying between them. CDR1 and CDR2 (germline): MDHEN, SYDVKM. The CDR3 has 13 amino acids. In DNA, the CDR3 is TGTGCCAGCAGATCAGACCCTAACTATGGCTACACCTTC. Translating it yields CASRSDPNYGYTF.

This chain uses TRBV29-1 with TRBJ2-1, with TRBD2 matching 12 bases. The V and J ends lost 4 bases and 7 bases, in that order; junction bases with no gene match: 14. Germline V CDR1 and CDR2: SQVTM, ANQGSEA. CDR3 length: 17 amino acids. The CDR3 DNA is TGCAGCGTTGCTCGGCTAGCGGGGGGGCCGGGTTTGAATGAGCAGTTCTTC. This encodes CSVARLAGGPGLNEQFF.

This clonotype showed up many times. V usage is TRBV20-1 and J usage is TRBJ2-7, with TRBD1 matching 9 bases. The CDR3 length is 15 residues. Germline lookup yields CDR1 DFQATT and CDR2 SNEGSKA (reference sequence). Germline trimming cut 5 bases from V and 3 bases from J; bases unmatched to any gene: 11. CDR3 sequence reads: CSAQGTGRGFYEQYF. The CDR3 DNA reads as TGCAGTGCTCAAGGGACAGGGCGTGGGTTCTACGAGCAGTACTTC.

CDR3 loop: CASSKPVGVAVDEQFF. CDR3 coding DNA: TGCGCCAGCAGCAAACCTGTGGGGGTAGCGGTTGATGAGCAGTTCTTC. This chain connects TRBV10-2 to TRBJ2-1; D might be TRBD2 (6 bases). The CDR3 extends over 16 amino acids. Trimming took off 6 bases at V and 8 bases at J, with 23 bases between the two ends. Germline CDR1 is WSHSY and CDR2 is SAAADI.

This sequence joins TRBV6-6 and TRBJ1-1; D may be TRBD1 (5 bases). V was clipped by 2 bases and J by 5 bases, with 15 bases between them. Germline V gives CDR1 MNHNY, CDR2 SVGAGI (reference sequence). This CDR3 comprises 15 residues. CDR3 sequence: CASSYPRASGTEAFF. CDR3 DNA sequence: TGTGCCAGCAGTTACCCCAGGGCTTCGGGGACTGAAGCTTTCTTT.

The rearrangement joins TRBV7-2 to TRBJ1-6; 9 bases are shared with TRBD1. The CDR3 sequence is 12 residues long. Per germline, CDR1 SGHTA and CDR2 FQGNSA. CDR3 sequence (DNA): TGTGCTGAGGGGACAGGGAGTTCACCCCTCCACTTT. Encoded protein: CAEGTGSSPLHF.

This clonotype was seen a handful of times. The chain couples TRBV3-1 to TRBJ2-3; D gene unclear. Germline V lookup: CDR1 LGHDT, CDR2 YNNKEL (reference sequence). V gave up 4 bases and J gave up 4 bases, with 18 bases separating them. The CDR3 consists of 16 residues. The CDR3, as DNA: TGTGCCAGCAGCCCCGCCCCAGCGTACTTTCCAGATACGCAGTATTTT. As protein: CASSPAPAYFPDTQYF.

The table lists this clonotype with many counts. This sequence joins TRBV7-9 and TRBJ2-1; no reliable D call. From germline, CDR1 is SEHNR and CDR2 FQNEAQ (reference sequence). The V gene lost 7 bases and the J gene lost 10 bases, with 20 bases spanning the gap. CDR3 size: 14 residues. CDR3 amino acids: CASKKGSFLGEQFF. CDR3 bases: TGTGCCAGCAAGAAGGGATCTTTCCTCGGGGAGCAGTTCTTC. Combining the CDR3 with reference TRBV7-9 and TRBJ2-1 gives the whole variable domain DTGVSQNPRHKITKRGQNVTFRCDPISEHNRLYWYRQTLGQGPEFLTYFQNEAQLEKSRLLSDRFSAERPKGSFSTLEIQRTEQGDSAMYLCASKKGSFLGEQFFGPGTRLTVL.

This clonotype was picked up many times. The chain employs TRBV29-1 and TRBJ1-2, with D uncertain. From germline, CDR1 is SQVTM and CDR2 ANQGSEA. The CDR3 has 14 residues. The ends were cut back, 4 bases at V and 0 bases at J, with 12 bases in the middle. The CDR3 region is CSVVGLLANYGYTF. The CDR3 DNA reads TGCAGCGTTGTGGGTCTACTGGCTAACTATGGCTACACCTTC.

There are a few counts of this clonotype. V gene TRBV28 combines with J gene TRBJ1-6; no firm D call. The CDR3 runs to 14 residues. Germline-derived CDR1 and CDR2 are MDHEN and SYDVKM. V was trimmed by 3 bases and J by 10 bases, leaving 13 bases between them. CDR3 in DNA: TGTGCCAGCAGTTTCGACTTTAATCGATCACCCCTCCACTTT. This codes for CASSFDFNRSPLHF.

This chain uses TRBV10-3 with TRBJ2-1; 8 nucleotides agree with TRBD1. V lost 5 bases to trimming and J lost 2 bases; unmatched junction nucleotides: 5. The CDR3 has 15 amino acids. Germline V gene sequence: CDR1 ENHRY, CDR2 SYGVKD. DNA of the CDR3: TGTGCCATCAGTAAGGGACAGGAAACCTACAATGAGCAGTTCTTC. The encoded protein is CAISKGQETYNEQFF.

Ten or more counts support this clonotype. The chain recombines TRBV6-2 or TRBV6-3 with TRBJ2-7, with D tentatively TRBD1 (5 bases). The CDR3 spans 12 residues. Looked up from germline, CDR1 is MNHEY and CDR2 is SVGEGT. V lost 10 bases to trimming and J lost 3 bases, with 13 bases between them. CDR3 nucleotide sequence: TGTGCCACCAGGGCGTCCCTCTACGAGCAGTACTTC. Its translation: CATRASLYEQYF.

In its sample, this clonotype was seen many times. The J gene is TRBJ1-2, the V gene TRBV20-1; perhaps TRBD1 as D (5 bases). Germline values: CDR1 DFQATT, CDR2 SNEGSKA (reference sequence). CDR3 length: 12 residues. Trimming took 6 bases from V and 6 from J, leaving 14 bases between them. CDR3 DNA sequence: TGCAGTGCAAGGGACTTCACCCATGGCTACACCTTC. This translates into CSARDFTHGYTF.

This clonotype was counted between two and nine times. J is TRBJ1-1 and V is TRBV29-1, with unresolved D. The germline V gene has CDR1 SQVTM and CDR2 ANQGSEA. V lost 4 bases and J lost 8, with 11 bases in between. The CDR3 spans 11 residues. The CDR3 DNA sequence: TGCAGCGTTGTAGTGCAGGTCGAAGCTTTCTTT. Protein product: CSVVVQVEAFF. The whole variable domain, remainder taken from reference TRBV29-1 and TRBJ1-1, is SAVISQKPSRDICQRGTSLTIQCQVDSQVTMMFWYRQQPGQSLTLIATANQGSEATYESGFVIDKFPISRPNLTFSTLTVSNMSPEDSSIYLCSVVVQVEAFFGQGTRLTVV.

This clonotype occurred many times. Relative to the germline gene, one junction end is altered; a read error may explain this. V is TRBV6-1 and J is TRBJ1-1; D is ambiguous. CDR1 and CDR2 (germline): MNHNS, SASEGT. The CDR3 has 11 amino acids. CDR3 DNA sequence: TGTGCCACCAGTGGGTACACTGAAGCTTTCTTT. It encodes CATSGYTEAFF.

This clonotype has just a few counts. This chain connects TRBV4-3 to TRBJ1-1; D is ambiguous. V gave up 0 bases and J gave up 11 bases, with 16 bases separating them. Germline assignment: CDR1 LGHNA and CDR2 YSLEER. The CDR3 has 14 residues. In nucleotides, the CDR3 is TGCGCCAGCAGCCAAGATGATGGACCCGGGGAGGCTTTCTTT. Residues: CASSQDDGPGEAFF.

This clonotype was observed many times. The gene calls are TRBV9 and TRBJ1-6; no clear D. V dropped 4 bases and J dropped 8 bases, with 7 bases sitting between them. The CDR3 covers 12 residues. Germline CDR1 is SGDLS and CDR2 is YYNGEE. CDR3 coding DNA: TGTGCCAGCAGCTCCCGTGATTCACCCCTCCACTTT. Its translation: CASSSRDSPLHF.

This sequence joins TRBV28 and TRBJ2-1; the D call may be TRBD1 or TRBD2 (5 bases each). Trimming cost V 6 bases and J 9 bases, with 15 bases left between them. The CDR3 sequence is 13 residues long. CDR1 MDHEN and CDR2 SYDVKM come from the germline V gene. The chain's CDR3 is CASRPGAGLEQFF. The DNA of the CDR3 is TGTGCCAGCAGGCCTGGGGCGGGCCTTGAGCAGTTCTTC.

This clonotype was counted at least ten times. The chain joins TRBV12-3 or TRBV12-4 to TRBJ1-6; no firm D call. V was shortened by 6 bases and J by 3 bases, with 12 bases between the two germline ends. The CDR3 spans 15 residues. The CDR3 bases are TGTGCCAGCAGGCCCCCGGAAGTCTATAATTCACCCCTCCACTTT. It codes for CASRPPEVYNSPLHF.

V and J are TRBV9 and TRBJ2-7; D is possibly TRBD1 or TRBD2 (5 bases each). V lost 4 bases, J lost 2 bases, and 13 bases lay in between. The CDR3 contains 14 residues. Germline V gene data show CDR1 as SGDLS and CDR2 as YYNGEE. CDR3 sequence (DNA): TGTGCCAGCAGCCCCCGGGACGGAGCCTACGAGCAGTACTTC. This translates into CASSPRDGAYEQYF.